Listed below are T cell receptor beta chains from one sample, sequenced in a study of T cell clones after liver transplantation. This table comes from immunoSEQ multiplex PCR, and its TCRdb copy is limited to in-frame clones, with some not included. The table has 93,000 or so clones, under 90% seen once. Material: CD4+ T cells from blood, obtained approximately 50 months after liver transplant. Receptors were obtained from a human patient who received a liver transplant. The T cells may come from the graft donor. Each CDR3 is given with its conserved first and last residue. D genes are given only for firm matches. Only part of the rows carry a size: once, few, many, or a class if the clone is expanded.

clone size,J gene,V gene,D gene,CDR3 protein,CDR3 DNA
NA,TRBJ1-5,TRBV2,NA,CASRRQALLYQPQHF,TGTGCCAGCAGACGACAGGCCCTGCTGTATCAGCCCCAGCATTTT
NA,TRBJ1-1,TRBV4-3,NA,CASSQGGGRNTEAFF,TGCGCCAGCAGCCAGGGTGGGGGGCGGAACACTGAAGCTTTCTTT
NA,TRBJ2-5,TRBV5-4,NA,CASSLDAMQSSQYF,TGTGCCAGCAGCTTGGACGCCATGCAATCGTCCCAGTACTTC
NA,TRBJ2-7,TRBV18,NA,CASSPGAGPSYEQYF,TGTGCCAGCTCACCAGGGGCGGGCCCCTCCTACGAGCAGTACTTC
NA,TRBJ2-2,TRBV5-1,TRBD1,CASSLNRGNTGELFF,TGCGCCAGCAGCTTAAACAGGGGGAACACCGGGGAGCTGTTTTTT
once,TRBJ2-2,TRBV27,TRBD1,CASSRWDSNTGELFF,TGTGCCAGCAGTAGGTGGGACAGCAACACCGGGGAGCTGTTTTTT
NA,TRBJ2-2,TRBV7-3,TRBD2,CASSLTLAGGRGAGELFF,TGTGCCAGCAGCTTAACTCTAGCGGGAGGAAGGGGTGCCGGGGAGCTGTTTTTT
NA,TRBJ1-1,TRBV6-5,NA,CASSSTGRGNTEAFF,TGTGCCAGCAGTTCAACGGGACGGGGGAACACTGAAGCTTTCTTT
NA,TRBJ1-2,TRBV15,NA,CATSFYRGVQGYTF,TGTGCCACCAGCTTTTATAGGGGGGTTCAAGGCTACACCTTC
NA,TRBJ2-7,TRBV9,NA,CASSVGARTTYEQYF,TGTGCCAGCAGCGTAGGGGCCCGAACGACCTACGAGCAGTACTTC
NA,TRBJ2-5,TRBV13,NA,CASSLSRWAQGTQYF,TGTGCCAGCAGCCTGTCGCGATGGGCCCAAGGGACCCAGTACTTC
NA,TRBJ1-6,TRBV7-9,NA,CASRVTGDKTSPLHF,TGTGCCAGCAGAGTTACCGGGGACAAGACTTCACCCCTCCACTTT
NA,TRBJ2-5,TRBV28,NA,CASSALDRTSETQYF,TGTGCCAGCAGTGCCTTGGACAGAACCTCGGAGACCCAGTACTTC
few,TRBJ2-7,TRBV7-2,TRBD1,CASSSFPRGRRSYEQYF,TGTGCCAGCAGCTCATTCCCCAGGGGGCGCAGATCCTACGAGCAGTACTTC
NA,TRBJ1-5,TRBV15,NA,CATSTYPGWQGQPQHF,TGTGCCACCAGCACTTATCCAGGGTGGCAAGGTCAGCCCCAGCATTTT
NA,TRBJ2-3,TRBV10-3,TRBD2,CAISGGTSGATDTQYF,TGTGCCATCAGTGGCGGGACTAGCGGAGCCACAGATACGCAGTATTTT
few,TRBJ2-2,TRBV14,NA,CASSQHGRGTGELFF,TGTGCCAGCAGCCAACACGGGCGCGGCACCGGGGAGCTGTTTTTT
few,TRBJ2-1,TRBV11-2,TRBD1,CASSLDGQDNEQFF,TGTGCCAGCAGCTTAGATGGACAGGACAATGAGCAGTTCTTC
NA,TRBJ2-7,TRBV2,NA,CASSEYRQPDPYEQYF,TGTGCCAGCAGTGAATACCGCCAGCCAGATCCATACGAGCAGTACTTC
NA,TRBJ1-4,TRBV9,NA,CASSVGFQGGNEKLFF,TGTGCCAGCAGCGTAGGGTTCCAGGGTGGTAATGAAAAACTGTTTTTT
NA,TRBJ2-2,TRBV7-2,NA,CASSLVPSGTGELFF,TGTGCCAGCAGCTTAGTCCCCTCGGGCACCGGGGAGCTGTTTTTT
NA,TRBJ2-7,TRBV18,TRBD1,CASSTDRAYEQYF,TGTGCCAGCTCAACAGACAGGGCCTACGAGCAGTACTTC
NA,TRBJ2-7,TRBV4-2,NA,CASSQDRVSYEQYF,TGTGCCAGCAGCCAAGACAGGGTCTCCTACGAGCAGTACTTC
few,TRBJ2-3,TRBV28,TRBD2,CASSLWTSGTTPHTQYF,TGTGCCAGCAGTTTATGGACTAGCGGCACCACGCCGCATACGCAGTATTTT
NA,TRBJ2-5,TRBV28,NA,CASRASATQYF,TGTGCCAGCAGAGCTTCGGCGACCCAGTACTTC
NA,TRBJ1-3,TRBV7-2,NA,CASSLGLNTIYF,TGTGCCAGCAGTCTCGGATTAAACACCATATATTTT
NA,TRBJ1-2,TRBV27,NA,CASSSRGKGYTF,TGTGCCAGCAGTAGCAGGGGTAAGGGCTACACCTTC
once,TRBJ2-2,TRBV5-8,TRBD1,CASSRRQGRNWGELFF,TGTGCCAGCAGCCGGAGACAGGGGAGAAACTGGGGGGAGCTGTTTTTT
NA,TRBJ2-7,TRBV4-2,NA,CASSQEPAQRASEQYF,TGTGCCAGCAGCCAAGAACCGGCCCAGAGGGCCAGCGAGCAGTACTTC
NA,TRBJ2-7,TRBV7-2,NA,CASSSNSYEQYF,TGTGCCAGCAGCTCAAACAGCTACGAGCAGTACTTC
NA,TRBJ2-3,TRBV6-4,TRBD2,CASSASGSTDTQYF,TGTGCCAGCAGTGCTAGCGGAAGCACAGATACGCAGTATTTT
NA,TRBJ1-1,TRBV6-5,TRBD1,CASSYSGTGNTEAFF,TGTGCCAGCAGTTACTCCGGGACAGGGAACACTGAAGCTTTCTTT
NA,TRBJ2-5,TRBV5-1,TRBD2,CASSLSSGSGETQYF,TGCGCCAGCAGCTTGTCAAGCGGGAGTGGGGAGACCCAGTACTTC
NA,TRBJ1-5,TRBV28,NA,CASSLPLPGNSNQPQHF,TGTGCCAGCAGTCTACCTCTCCCGGGGAATAGCAATCAGCCCCAGCATTTT
NA,TRBJ2-1,TRBV27,NA,CASSRPGAQDRSEQFF,TGTGCCAGCAGCCGTCCCGGCGCCCAGGACCGAAGTGAGCAGTTCTTC
few,TRBJ1-3,TRBV30,NA,CAWGRAAGNTIYF,TGTGCCTGGGGGAGGGCAGCTGGAAACACCATATATTTT
NA,TRBJ1-4,TRBV30,NA,CAPDRVGNEKLFF,TGTGCCCCAGACCGAGTGGGTAATGAAAAACTGTTTTTT
few,TRBJ1-2,TRBV5-5,NA,CASRRGESGYTF,TGTGCCAGCAGACGAGGGGAGAGTGGCTACACCTTC
NA,TRBJ2-2,TRBV4-3,NA,CASSQDGGGGARELFF,TGCGCCAGCAGCCAAGATGGAGGGGGCGGAGCTCGGGAGCTGTTTTTT
NA,TRBJ1-2,TRBV5-1,TRBD1,CASSLAHGQGDYGYTF,TGCGCCAGCAGCTTGGCCCATGGACAGGGGGACTATGGCTACACCTTC